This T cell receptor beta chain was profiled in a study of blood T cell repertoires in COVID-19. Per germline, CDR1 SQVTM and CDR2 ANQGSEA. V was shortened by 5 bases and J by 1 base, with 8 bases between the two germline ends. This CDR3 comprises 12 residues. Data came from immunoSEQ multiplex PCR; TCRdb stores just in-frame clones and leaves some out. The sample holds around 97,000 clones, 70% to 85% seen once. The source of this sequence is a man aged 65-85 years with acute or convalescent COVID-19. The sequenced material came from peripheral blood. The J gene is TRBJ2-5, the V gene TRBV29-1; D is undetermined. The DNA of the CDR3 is TGCAGCGTTCGGTCAGGCCAAGAGACCCAGTACTTC. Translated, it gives CSVRSGQETQYF.